One and the same sample provided the 29 T cell receptor beta chains below, sequenced in a study of beta chain features in type 1 diabetes. Expressed TCRB transcripts were sequenced because the entire RNA isolate underwent reverse transcription. The data were produced by immunoSEQ multiplex PCR, yet TCRdb's version contains in-frame clones alone and is incomplete. Of under 250,000 clones listed, approximately 14% were seen once; the top ten hold around 0.03%. Sequenced input: naive CD4+ T cells from blood. These receptor sequences come from a middle-aged woman in good health.

CDR3 protein: CASNSGGSSYEQYF. CDR3 in DNA: TGTGCCAGCAATTCCGGGGGGAGCTCCTACGAGCAGTACTTC. This sequence joins TRBV28 and TRBJ2-7, with 7 nucleotides matching TRBD2. The CDR3 totals 14 residues. Per germline, CDR1 MDHEN and CDR2 SYDVKM. After removal of 7 bases from V and 0 bases from J, the junction contained 6 bases not matched to a gene.

This sequence joins TRBV11-2 and TRBJ2-1; perhaps TRBD1 as D (5 bases). The CDR3 extends over 14 amino acids. CDR1 SGHAT and CDR2 FQNNGV come from the germline V gene. V lost 2 bases and J 0 bases, leaving 5 bases between the germline ends. The CDR3 bases are TGTGCCAGCAGCTTAAGGGGCTCCTACAATGAGCAGTTCTTC. It specifies CASSLRGSYNEQFF.

A few counts support this clone. The chain uses TRBV5-1 and TRBJ2-7, with TRBD2 matching over 14 bases. Losses at the gene ends were 5 bases for V and 7 bases for J; bases not matched to a gene: 5. This CDR3 spans 14 amino acids. CDR1 is SGHRS, CDR2 YFSETQ, per germline. DNA for the CDR3: TGCGCCAGCAGTCAGGGACTAGCGGGAGAGGAGCAGTACTTC. Protein sequence: CASSQGLAGEEQYF.

This chain's CDR3 is CASSFDRGYEQYF. The CDR3 DNA is TGTGCCAGCAGCTTTGACAGAGGATACGAGCAGTACTTC. V gene TRBV7-2 combines with J gene TRBJ2-7; tentative D call: TRBD1 (5 bases). V gave up 3 bases and J gave up 4 bases, with 10 bases separating them. The CDR3 sequence is 13 residues long. Germline V gene data show CDR1 as SGHTA and CDR2 as FQGNSA. Full variable domain (remainder filled in from reference TRBV7-2 and TRBJ2-7): GAGVSQSPSNKVTEKGKDVELRCDPISGHTALYWYRQSLGQGLEFLIYFQGNSAPDKSGLPSDRFSAERTGGSVSTLTIQRTQQEDSAVYLCASSFDRGYEQYFGPGTRLTVT.

This clone came up a few times. The gene calls are TRBV6-5 and TRBJ1-2, with a tentative D call TRBD1 (5 bases). The CDR3 totals 13 residues. Trimming cost V 5 bases and J 0 bases, with 7 bases left between them. In germline, CDR1 is MNHEY, CDR2 SVGAGI. CDR3 sequence: CASSVQANYGYTF. The DNA for the CDR3 is TGTGCCAGCAGTGTACAGGCTAACTATGGCTACACCTTC.

About this clone itself: At the DNA level, this CDR3 is encoded by other sequences in the same sample as well. This chain connects TRBV5-4 to TRBJ2-5; 8 nucleotides align to TRBD2. The germline V gene encodes CDR1 SGHNT and CDR2 YYREEE (reference sequence). Trimming removed 4 bases from V and 1 base from J; junction bases left unmatched: 6. The CDR3 loop spans 15 amino acids. The CDR3 bases are TGTGCCAGCAGCAGCGCGGGGGGCCTCCAAGAGACCCAGTACTTC. Encoded protein: CASSSAGGLQETQYF.

Many counts were recorded for this clone. The chain recombines TRBV13 with TRBJ2-4, with 12 bases lining up with TRBD1. Losses at the gene ends were 2 bases for V and 8 bases for J; bases not matched to a gene: 10. The CDR3 has 17 amino acids. Germline loops: CDR1 PRHDT, CDR2 FYEKMQ (reference sequence). CDR3 in amino acids: CASSLIPAGQGADIQYF. The CDR3 DNA is TGTGCCAGCAGCTTAATCCCGGCGGGACAGGGGGCTGACATTCAGTACTTC.

This clone came up a few times. The V and J genes are TRBV10-3 and TRBJ2-5, with 11 bases aligning to TRBD2. V dropped 4 bases and J dropped 2; count of bases not matched to a gene: 3. CDR3 length: 15 amino acids. From germline, CDR1 is ENHRY and CDR2 SYGVKD. CDR3 loop: CAISGSSGGQETQYF. The CDR3 DNA follows: TGTGCCATCAGTGGGTCTAGCGGGGGGCAAGAGACCCAGTACTTC.

This clone was found a few times. The chain links TRBV5-4 to TRBJ2-7, with D perhaps matching TRBD1 (5 bases). Germline V gene lookup returns CDR1 SGHNT and CDR2 YYREEE (reference sequence). This CDR3 spans 12 amino acids. The V end was cut by 4 bases, the J end by 1 base, with 6 bases between. In nucleotides, the CDR3 is TGTGCCAGCAGCCCAGGGTCCTACGAGCAGTACTTC. Translated: CASSPGSYEQYF.

The sample holds a few counts of this clone. CDR3 residues: CASSRTGNTF. The CDR3 DNA reads TGTGCCAGTAGTCGAACAGGAAACACCTTC. The chain has TRBV19 and TRBJ1-2; the D gene is possibly TRBD1 (5 bases). V shed 5 bases and J shed 12 bases, with 10 bases lying between them. The CDR3 is made up of 10 amino acids. CDR1 and CDR2 from the germline V gene are LNHDA and SQIVND (reference sequence).

V is TRBV13 and J is TRBJ2-7; D might be TRBD1 (5 bases). The CDR3 contains 13 residues. CDR1 is PRHDT and CDR2 is FYEKMQ in the germline V gene (reference sequence). V lost 1 base and J 6 bases, leaving 10 bases between the germline ends. The CDR3 DNA reads as TGTGCCAGCAGCTTAGTGGGCAGGGCCGAGCAGTACTTC. Translated, it gives CASSLVGRAEQYF.

The chain links TRBV28 to TRBJ2-7; 7 nucleotides match TRBD1. Germline CDR1 MDHEN, CDR2 SYDVKM. V lost 6 bases to trimming and J lost 6 bases; unmatched junction nucleotides: 8. CDR3 length: 13 residues. CDR3 protein: CASRDGTVLEQYF. Here the CDR3 DNA reads TGTGCCAGCAGAGACGGGACAGTCCTCGAGCAGTACTTC. Full variable domain (rest looked up from reference TRBV28 and TRBJ2-7): DVKVTQSSRYLVKRTGEKVFLECVQDMDHENMFWYRQDPGLGLRLIYFSYDVKMKEKGDIPEGYSVSREKKERFSLILESASTNQTSMYLCASRDGTVLEQYFGPGTRLTVT.

The chain links TRBV6-5 to TRBJ2-3; D not resolved. The germline gives CDR1 MNHEY, CDR2 SVGAGI. The V end lost 6 bases, the J end lost 0 bases, and 4 bases lay between the germline ends. The length of the CDR3 is 12 residues. The CDR3 bases are TGTGCCAGCAGCTCTAGCACAGATACGCAGTATTTT. This translates into CASSSSTDTQYF.

The chain recombines TRBV18 with TRBJ1-6, with 7 bases lining up with TRBD1. This CDR3 has 15 amino acids. The V gene's germline CDR1 is KGHSH and CDR2 LQKENI. The trim removed 1 base at V and 8 bases at J, leaving 5 bases unmatched. The CDR3 DNA follows: TGTGCCAGCTCACCACGACAGGGTGGCGATTCACCCCTCCACTTT. This encodes CASSPRQGGDSPLHF.

The genes are TRBV19 and TRBJ2-5, with D perhaps TRBD1 (5 bases). Trimming shortened V by 5 bases and J by 5 bases, and 15 bases separated the two germline ends. In germline, CDR1 is LNHDA, CDR2 SQIVND (reference sequence). The CDR3 loop spans 14 amino acids. CDR3 in amino acids: CASSSQGSLETQYF. In DNA, the CDR3 is TGTGCCAGTAGTTCCCAGGGAAGCTTGGAGACCCAGTACTTC.

This clone appeared a few times. The rearrangement links TRBV7-9 to TRBJ1-1; D is possibly TRBD1 (6 bases). Germline loops: CDR1 SEHNR, CDR2 FQNEAQ (reference sequence). This CDR3 has 13 residues. The V end was cut by 5 bases, the J end by 4 bases, with 11 bases between. DNA of the CDR3: TGTGCCAGCAGCCCCACAGGGACCACTGAAGCTTTCTTT. Protein sequence: CASSPTGTTEAFF.

This clone turned up a few times. V and J are TRBV19 and TRBJ2-6, with 9 bases aligning to TRBD1. CDR1 is LNHDA, CDR2 SQIVND, per germline (reference sequence). V dropped 6 bases and J dropped 0; count of bases not matched to a gene: 12. The length of the CDR3 is 19 residues. CDR3 DNA: TGTGCCAGTAGGCCCTTGTGGGACAGGGCTTCCTCTGGGGCCAACGTCCTGACTTTC. Protein product: CASRPLWDRASSGANVLTF.

The chain combines TRBV29-1 with TRBJ1-1; tentative D call: TRBD1 (5 bases). Per germline, CDR1 SQVTM and CDR2 ANQGSEA. The CDR3 spans 13 residues. The germline V and J ends were trimmed by 6 bases and 4 bases, with 15 bases remaining between them. The CDR3 loop reads CSVIGHLGTEAFF. In nucleotides, the CDR3 is TGCAGCGTCATAGGACACTTGGGCACTGAAGCTTTCTTT.

This clone was observed a handful of times. J is TRBJ2-7 and V is TRBV19; 11 positions agree with TRBD1. The junction had 8 bases not matched to a gene; V was cut back by 10 bases and J by 3 bases. CDR1 LNHDA and CDR2 SQIVND come from the germline V gene (reference sequence). This CDR3 has 14 residues. The CDR3 loop reads CATARDRGYYEQYF. The CDR3 region has the DNA TGTGCCACCGCCCGGGACAGGGGGTACTACGAGCAGTACTTC.

This clone was detected a few times. The V and J genes are TRBV7-2 and TRBJ2-7, with 10 bases lining up with TRBD1. The ends lost 5 bases at V and 3 bases at J; junction bases unmatched: 7. The germline gives CDR1 SGHTA, CDR2 FQGNSA. The CDR3 has 15 amino acids. The CDR3 region is CASSPQGQGVYEQYF. The DNA for the CDR3 is TGTGCCAGCAGCCCTCAAGGACAGGGGGTCTACGAGCAGTACTTC.

The chain couples TRBV13 to TRBJ1-1; tentative D call: TRBD1 (5 bases). CDR3 size: 15 residues. Germline-derived CDR1 and CDR2 are PRHDT and FYEKMQ (reference sequence). Trimming stripped 4 bases from V and 0 bases from J, with 12 bases between. CDR3 DNA: TGTGCCAGCAGCTCCCCCGACAGCATGAACACTGAAGCTTTCTTT. Translated: CASSSPDSMNTEAFF.

This clone was detected a few times. V and J are TRBV5-1 and TRBJ2-7; TRBD2 might be the D (6 bases). V was cut by 2 bases and J by 5 bases, with 14 bases left in between. The CDR3 spans 14 residues. Germline CDR1 and CDR2: SGHRS and YFSETQ. CDR3 loop: CASSFSSGVHEQYF. For the CDR3, the DNA is TGCGCCAGCAGCTTTTCCTCGGGGGTCCACGAGCAGTACTTC.

The chain joins TRBV7-8 to TRBJ1-5; 12 bases map to TRBD1. This CDR3 comprises 18 residues. V dropped 5 bases and J dropped 5; count of bases not matched to a gene: 13. The V gene's germline CDR1 is SGHVS and CDR2 FQNEAQ. For the CDR3, the DNA is TGTGCCAGCAGCACAGGCGGGACAGGGGGCAAGGTCGATCAGCCCCAGCATTTT. This sequence encodes CASSTGGTGGKVDQPQHF.

The CDR3 region is CASSFVAGASYEQYF. CDR3 sequence (DNA): TGCGCCAGCAGCTTCGTAGCGGGGGCCAGCTACGAGCAGTACTTC. The rearrangement links TRBV5-1 to TRBJ2-7; TRBD2 matches at 9 bases. In germline, CDR1 is SGHRS, CDR2 YFSETQ. This CDR3 has 15 amino acids. The J segment lost 3 bases and the V segment lost 2 bases, leaving 6 bases of the junction unmatched. The full variable domain, its missing parts supplied by reference TRBV5-1 and TRBJ2-7, is KAGVTQTPRYLIKTRGQQVTLSCSPISGHRSVSWYQQTPGQGLQFLFEYFSETQRNKGNFPGRFSGRQFSNSRSEMNVSTLELGDSALYLCASSFVAGASYEQYFGPGTRLTVT.

V and J are TRBV4-1 and TRBJ2-5; the D gene is possibly TRBD2 (6 bases). The CDR3 covers 18 residues. Germline V gene sequence: CDR1 MGHRA, CDR2 YSYEKL. Trimming removed 1 base from V and 5 bases from J, with 23 bases in between. Here the CDR3 reads CASSQGTSFESFLETQYF. The CDR3 DNA follows: TGCGCCAGCAGCCAAGGAACTAGCTTCGAATCGTTTTTGGAGACCCAGTACTTC.

V gene TRBV25-1 combines with J gene TRBJ1-1; 7 nucleotides line up with TRBD1. The V segment lost 3 bases and the J segment 3 bases; nucleotides outside the gene matches: 4. The CDR3 length is 14 residues. The germline V gene has CDR1 MGHDK and CDR2 SYGVNS. This CDR3 is CASSEPDRDTEAFF. CDR3 coding DNA: TGTGCCAGCAGTGAGCCAGACAGGGACACTGAAGCTTTCTTT.

This clone was picked up a small number of times. This rearrangement joins TRBV2 to TRBJ2-1; 7 bases line up with TRBD2. Germline V gene data show CDR1 as SNHLY and CDR2 as FYNNEI. J gave up 7 bases and V 8 bases, and 11 bases lay outside the gene matches. The length of the CDR3 is 14 residues. In nucleotides, the CDR3 is TGTGCCAGCCTGGGCGGGGGTCAAGGGAATGAGCAGTTCTTC. Protein: CASLGGGQGNEQFF.

This clone was detected a few times. The gene calls are TRBV2 and TRBJ2-3; D unclear. The ends were cut back, 6 bases at V and 4 bases at J, with 17 bases in the middle. The CDR3 has 15 residues. Per germline, CDR1 SNHLY and CDR2 FYNNEI. Written as DNA, the CDR3 is TGTGCCAGCAGACGATGGGTGCTAGAGGCAGATACGCAGTATTTT. Its translation is CASRRWVLEADTQYF. Using reference TRBV2 and TRBJ2-3 for the parts outside the CDR3, the full variable domain is EPEVTQTPSHQVTQMGQEVILRCVPISNHLYFYWYRQILGQKVEFLVSFYNNEISEKSEIFDDQFSVERPDGSNFTLKIRSTKLEDSAMYFCASRRWVLEADTQYFGPGTRLTVL.

Only a few counts were recorded for this clone. The rearrangement links TRBV27 to TRBJ2-5, with TRBD1 as a possible D gene (5 bases). V shed 8 bases and J shed 3 bases, with 13 bases lying between them. Per germline, CDR1 MNHEY and CDR2 SMNVEV (reference sequence). The CDR3 totals 13 residues. The CDR3, as DNA: TGTGCCAGCGCCCGACAGAAAAAAGAGACCCAGTACTTC. Protein: CASARQKKETQYF.